This TCR beta chain was found in a study of shared clonotypes between healthy human individuals. General observations from the study: Among donors, the sharing of clonotypes was expected to be influenced by sequencing depth.

The CDR3 runs to 15 residues. The V end was cut by 0 bases, the J end by 2 bases, with 9 bases between. Germline lookup yields CDR1 SGHRS and CDR2 YFSETQ. Subsets obtained from CD4+ cells comprised CD45RA+ naive and CD45RA-negative memory cells. This clone appeared a single time. The antigen is undetermined. An even split of each subset's genomic DNA across several immunoSEQ plates was performed. TCRdb keeps only in-frame clones here, not all; method: immunoSEQ multiplex PCR. The table records 330,000 or so clones, less than 85% of them present only once. The sequence derives from a man aged 30-40 years in good health. The chain couples TRBV5-1 to TRBJ2-1; D gene unclear. The sample was memory CD4+ T cells sorted from blood. Sample subset: CD45RA-negative fraction. CDR3 residues: CASSLAVGPYNEQFF. The CDR3 DNA reads TGCGCCAGCAGCTTGGCAGTGGGTCCCTACAATGAGCAGTTCTTC.